These 7 T cell receptor beta chains originate from one sample sequenced in a study of vaccination and CD4 T cells after COVID-19. The Oncomine TCR Beta short-read assay was applied to DNA of cultured CD4+ T cells. TCRdb recomputed calls from the PCR reads with MiXCR, one row per CDR3 protein. The sample holds over 10,000 distinct CDR3 sequences, 70% to 80% seen once. Indicated treatment: roughly 10-day PBMC culture with coronavirus spike peptide pools or control peptides (ViraFEST assay). What these receptors recognize is not known. Sequencing was carried out using CD4+ T cells from blood, cultured in vitro. These receptors were collected from a human donor who had recovered from COVID-19.

This chain connects TRBV25-1 to TRBJ1-2; 11 nucleotides align to TRBD1. The CDR3 contains 13 residues. J was trimmed by 7 bases and V by 6 bases; bases with no gene match: 4. Germline V gene lookup returns CDR1 MGHDK and CDR2 SYGVNS. The CDR3 DNA is TGTGCCAGCAGGGGGACAGGGGGATTTGGCTACACCTTC. It is translated as CASRGTGGFGYTF.

The J gene is TRBJ2-3, the V gene TRBV6-5; D unclear. V shed 2 bases and J shed 5 bases, with 11 bases lying between them. CDR3 length equals 14 residues. Germline loops: CDR1 MNHEY, CDR2 SVGAGI. The CDR3 protein is CASSYQDPRDTQYF. The CDR3 DNA reads as TGTGCCAGCAGTTACCAGGACCCCCGAGATACGCAGTATTTT.

This sequence joins TRBV6-5 and TRBJ2-1; possible D gene TRBD1, 6 bases. The J call is in doubt because the DNA end fits TRBJ2-7 better. Germline loops: CDR1 MNHEY, CDR2 SVGAGI. The CDR3 is 15 amino acids. This CDR3 reads CASSYSQGRGHEQYF. As DNA, the CDR3 is TGTGCCAGCAGTTACTCCCAGGGGCGCGGCCACGAGCAGTACTTC.

J is TRBJ2-2 and V is TRBV12-3 or TRBV12-4; 7 nucleotides match TRBD2. V lost 6 bases, J lost 3 bases, and 10 bases stayed unmatched. The CDR3 totals 16 residues. CDR3: CASSTGLVGYTGELFF. The CDR3, as DNA: TGTGCCAGCAGCACCGGACTAGTCGGGTACACCGGGGAGCTGTTTTTT.

This clonotype has more than one count but fewer than ten. The V gene is TRBV20-1, the J gene TRBJ1-6; the match to TRBD1 covers 7 bases. The CDR3 is 15 amino acids. Germline CDR1 DFQATT, CDR2 SNEGSKA (reference sequence). The J segment lost 8 bases and the V segment lost 1 base, leaving 8 bases of the junction unmatched. CDR3 protein: CSARADRVRDSPLHF. CDR3 in DNA: TGCAGTGCTAGAGCAGACAGGGTGAGGGATTCACCCCTCCACTTT.

The J gene is TRBJ1-2, the V gene TRBV2; a weak D match, TRBD1 (5 bases). The germline V and J ends were trimmed by 6 bases and 8 bases, with 16 bases remaining between them. Germline assignment: CDR1 SNHLY and CDR2 FYNNEI. This CDR3 has 13 amino acids. Written as DNA, the CDR3 is TGTGCCAGCAGGGGGGTCGTCCTTAAAGGCTACACCTTC. Its translation: CASRGVVLKGYTF.

The gene calls are TRBV6-2 or TRBV6-3 and TRBJ2-7; D perhaps matches TRBD1 (6 bases). With 5 bases removed from V and 3 bases from J, the gap between germline ends came to 17 bases. The CDR3 is 15 amino acids. The germline V gene encodes CDR1 MNHEY and CDR2 SVGEGT. CDR3 region: CASSPTPTGNYEQYF. For the CDR3, the DNA is TGTGCCAGCAGTCCGACCCCTACAGGGAACTACGAGCAGTACTTC.